The source of this T cell receptor (beta chain) is a study of blood T cell repertoires in COVID-19. Whole-study context: Samples representing acute and convalescent COVID-19 were sourced from the United States, Italy and Spain. T cells, B-cell-depleted T cells, or PBMCs supplied cDNA or gDNA.

Authors' processing steps: It was from reference gene primer amplification that nucleated cell counts were estimated. TCRdb's copy holds only in-frame clones and misses some; the assay was immunoSEQ multiplex PCR. V, J and clone size are taken as reported in that table, and D and trimming were inferred from the DNA itself. This table holds around 30,000 clones, 77% found once. This sequence originates from a human donor in a cohort sampled during active COVID-19. Material for sequencing was peripheral blood.

The CDR3 bases are TGCAGCGCGGGACAGGGGAACGCAGATACGCAGTATTTT. Amino acid sequence: CSAGQGNADTQYF. The chain is built from TRBV29-1 and TRBJ2-3; 10 nucleotides line up with TRBD1. V shed 7 bases and J 4 bases; nucleotides not matched to a gene: 5. CDR3 length: 13 amino acids. The V gene's germline CDR1 is SQVTM and CDR2 ANQGSEA.